This T cell receptor (beta chain) originates from a study of OX40 agonist ivuxolimab in advanced cancers. Study-wide results and caveats: The CD4+ and CD8+ T cells in the blood had expanded clonally by week 6 at 0.1 to 3.0 mg/kg. It was not determined which antigens were specifically recognized by the peripheral T cells that had undergone clonal expansion.

Sequencing used immunoSEQ multiplex PCR; TCRdb keeps in-frame clones, though not all of them. The table includes 50,000 to 75,000 clones, 75% to 95% detected once. Worth noting for this clone: Its antigen is not known.

The germline gives CDR1 SGHNT, CDR2 YYREEE (reference sequence). CDR3 length: 13 amino acids. The sequences come from CD4+ or CD8+ T cells sorted from blood, collected in a trial of the OX40 agonist ivuxolimab. The clonotype comes from an adult with an advanced solid tumor such as melanoma, head and neck, liver or kidney cancer. V is TRBV5-4 and J is TRBJ2-5; 9 bases are a match to TRBD2. The DNA end lines up better with TRBJ2-7; the J call may be wrong. The CDR3 is CASSTGLAYEQYF. The DNA of the CDR3 is TGTGCCAGCAGCACCGGACTAGCGTACGAGCAGTACTTC.